This TCR beta chain was found in a study of blood T cell repertoires in COVID-19. Study overall: The cDNA or gDNA used as material had been derived from T cells, B-cell-depleted T cells, or PBMCs.

The assay was immunoSEQ multiplex PCR, and TCRdb's table has in-frame clones only and misses some. The top ten hold approximately 1.3% of the sample, which has more than 70,000 clones, around nine tenths seen once. This CDR3 spans 16 amino acids. The germline V gene encodes CDR1 KGHSH and CDR2 LQKENI. The V and J ends lost 4 bases and 4 bases, in that order; junction bases with no gene match: 10. This receptor was obtained from an elderly man with active or convalescent COVID-19. Source material: peripheral blood. This chain links TRBV18 with TRBJ2-3; 8 positions match TRBD2. CDR3 in amino acids: CASSLISGNLPDTQYF. The DNA for the CDR3 is TGTGCCAGCTCACTTATTAGCGGGAATTTGCCAGATACGCAGTATTTT.